Listed here are 23 T cell receptor beta chains from one sample, sequenced in a study of OX40 agonist ivuxolimab in advanced cancers. Profiled with immunoSEQ multiplex PCR; TCRdb holds only in-frame clones, not every one. The sample gives approximately 45,000 clones, 88% of which show up once; approximately 52% is in the top ten. The sample in question was CD4+ or CD8+ T cells sorted from blood, obtained in a trial of the OX40 agonist ivuxolimab. These receptors all come from an adult with an advanced solid tumor such as melanoma, head and neck, liver or kidney cancer.

V gene TRBV6-6 combines with J gene TRBJ1-1, with D unresolved. V was cut by 4 bases and J by 4 bases, with 13 bases left in between. Germline values: CDR1 MNHNY, CDR2 SVGAGI (reference sequence). There are 14 residues in the CDR3. The CDR3 DNA is TGTGCCAGCAGTTTCCTTGAGGGTCCCACTGAAGCTTTCTTT. It is translated as CASSFLEGPTEAFF.

V usage is TRBV5-1 and J usage is TRBJ2-7, with D possibly matching TRBD2 (6 bases). Germline values: CDR1 SGHRS, CDR2 YFSETQ. There are 15 residues in the CDR3. Trimming removed 3 bases from V and 3 bases from J, with 16 bases in between. For the CDR3, the DNA is TGCGCCAGCAGCTGGACGGAGGGCCATGTCTACGAGCAGTACTTC. It is translated as CASSWTEGHVYEQYF.

This chain links TRBV19 with TRBJ2-4, with TRBD1 as a possible D gene (5 bases). Germline assignment: CDR1 LNHDA and CDR2 SQIVND (reference sequence). The V and J ends lost 5 bases and 0 bases respectively, with 8 bases between them. CDR3 size: 14 residues. The CDR3 DNA follows: TGTGCCAGTAGTCCACAGGTAGCCAAAAACATTCAGTACTTC. It yields the protein CASSPQVAKNIQYF.

The J gene is TRBJ1-1, the V gene TRBV19; the D is unclear. The germline gives CDR1 LNHDA, CDR2 SQIVND (reference sequence). Trimming took off 0 bases at V and 9 bases at J, with 11 bases between the two ends. This CDR3 contains 13 residues. The DNA for the CDR3 is TGTGCCAGTAGTATAGATCAAGGCGGAAAAGCTTTCTTT. Translation gives CASSIDQGGKAFF.

The DNA of the CDR3 is TGTGCCAGCAGTGAATCGGCAGGGAGTTTAACTGGAAACACCATATATTTT. Protein product: CASSESAGSLTGNTIYF. The chain recombines TRBV2 with TRBJ1-3; TRBD1 is a possible D gene (5 bases). Trimming stripped 2 bases from V and 2 bases from J, with 16 bases between. This CDR3 has 17 residues. Germline CDR1 and CDR2: SNHLY and FYNNEI.

The chain combines TRBV11-2 with TRBJ1-6; TRBD1 is a possible D gene (5 bases). From germline, CDR1 is SGHAT and CDR2 FQNNGV. There are 15 residues in the CDR3. With 1 base removed from V and 9 bases from J, the gap between germline ends came to 13 bases. CDR3 bases: TGTGCCAGCAGCTTAGTGGGGGGGTCTGGTTCACCCCTCCACTTT. Translation: CASSLVGGSGSPLHF.

The J gene is TRBJ2-1, the V gene TRBV6-5, with TRBD2 matching over 7 bases. The germline gives CDR1 MNHEY, CDR2 SVGAGI. This CDR3 comprises 14 residues. The J segment lost 3 bases and the V segment lost 5 bases, leaving 4 bases of the junction unmatched. This CDR3 reads CASSERGYYNEQFF. The CDR3 DNA is TGTGCCAGCAGTGAGCGGGGCTACTACAATGAGCAGTTCTTC.

The chain couples TRBV5-1 to TRBJ1-6, with 8 bases identical to TRBD1. Germline values: CDR1 SGHRS, CDR2 YFSETQ. V shed 0 bases and J 14 bases; nucleotides not matched to a gene: 13. This CDR3 is built from 16 residues. CDR3 sequence: CASSLGQGADGLALHF. As DNA, the CDR3 is TGCGCCAGCAGCTTGGGGCAGGGGGCCGATGGTTTGGCCCTCCACTTT.

V gene TRBV11-3 combines with J gene TRBJ2-1, with D hard to call. V was trimmed by 0 bases and J by 10 bases, leaving 7 bases between them. Germline V CDR1 and CDR2: SGHNT, YENEEA. There are 12 residues in the CDR3. The CDR3 nucleotides read TGTGCCAGCAGCTTAGAACCCGCCGAGCAGTTCTTC. It is translated as CASSLEPAEQFF. Combining the CDR3 with reference TRBV11-3 and TRBJ2-1 gives the whole variable domain EAGVVQSPRYKIIEKKQPVAFWCNPISGHNTLYWYLQNLGQGPELLIRYENEEAVDDSQLPKDRFSAERLKGVDSTLKIQPAELGDSAVYLCASSLEPAEQFFGPGTRLTVL.

Only one count was recorded for this clone. The chain combines TRBV11-3 with TRBJ2-7, with D perhaps given as TRBD1 or TRBD2 (5 bases each). V lost 3 bases, J lost 2 bases, and 17 bases lay in between. This CDR3 contains 16 residues. Looked up from germline, CDR1 is SGHNT and CDR2 is YENEEA. CDR3 coding DNA: TGTGCCAGCAGCTTCTCAGGGACGCTACGTCCCTACGAGCAGTACTTC. It translates to CASSFSGTLRPYEQYF.

J is TRBJ2-1 and V is TRBV25-1; the match to TRBD2 covers 11 bases. In germline, CDR1 is MGHDK, CDR2 SYGVNS. The CDR3 consists of 17 residues. Unmatched junction bases numbered 7, after V lost 3 bases and J lost 3 bases. The CDR3 DNA is TGTGCCAGCAGTGACTTTACCGGGACTAGCGGCTACAATGAGCAGTTCTTC. Residues: CASSDFTGTSGYNEQFF.

This clone has only one observation. The chain links TRBV11-3 to TRBJ2-7; 14 bases are a match to TRBD2. Per the germline V gene, CDR1 is SGHNT and CDR2 is YENEEA. The CDR3 is made up of 15 amino acids. The V and J ends lost 5 bases and 2 bases, in that order; junction bases with no gene match: 2. The CDR3 DNA is TGTGCCAGCAGCCCGACTAGCGGGAGGGCCTACGAGCAGTACTTC. Translation: CASSPTSGRAYEQYF. Complete variable domain (other parts from reference TRBV11-3 and TRBJ2-7): EAGVVQSPRYKIIEKKQPVAFWCNPISGHNTLYWYLQNLGQGPELLIRYENEEAVDDSQLPKDRFSAERLKGVDSTLKIQPAELGDSAVYLCASSPTSGRAYEQYFGPGTRLTVT.

The chain is built from TRBV7-2 and TRBJ1-2, with 9 bases aligning to TRBD1. Germline CDR1 is SGHTA and CDR2 is FQGNSA. With 5 bases clipped from V and 5 bases from J, the junction kept 9 bases outside the gene matches. This CDR3 has 15 amino acids. The CDR3, as DNA: TGTGCCAGCAGCCCAAGCAAGACAGGGGGATATGGCTACACCTTC. Amino acids: CASSPSKTGGYGYTF.

The chain's CDR3 is CARGGDTIYF. The CDR3 nucleotides read TGTGCCAGAGGAGGAGACACCATATATTTT. J is TRBJ1-3 and V is TRBV6-1, with D unclear. This CDR3 has 10 residues. Germline V gene lookup returns CDR1 MNHNS and CDR2 SASEGT. The V end was cut by 9 bases, the J end by 8 bases, with 8 bases between.

About this clone: A much larger clone lies one base from this, so it may be a read error. This rearrangement joins TRBV4-3 to TRBJ2-7, with 13 bases fitting TRBD2. J gave up 3 bases and V 2 bases, and 1 base lay outside the gene matches. The CDR3 is made up of 15 amino acids. Germline-derived CDR1 and CDR2 are LGHNA and YSLEER. The CDR3 nucleotides are TGCGCCAGCAGCCAAACTAGCGGGGGGGGCTACGAGCAGTACTTC. Its protein is CASSQTSGGGYEQYF.

J is TRBJ2-7 and V is TRBV7-6; D tentatively fits TRBD1 or TRBD2 (5 bases each). Trimming cost V 4 bases and J 7 bases, with 14 bases left between them. The germline CDR1 and CDR2 sequences are SGHVS and FNYEAQ. The CDR3 extends over 13 amino acids. CDR3 sequence (DNA): TGTGCCAGCAGCTCCGTGGGGGTTGGTGAGCAGTACTTC. Translating it yields CASSSVGVGEQYF. The variable domain in full, with the rest retrieved from reference TRBV7-6 and TRBJ2-7, is GAGVSQSPRYKVTKRGQDVALRCDPISGHVSLYWYRQALGQGPEFLTYFNYEAQQDKSGLPNDRFSAERPEGSISTLTIQRTEQRDSAMYRCASSSVGVGEQYFGPGTRLTVT.

This chain uses TRBV6-5 with TRBJ1-2; 7 nucleotides align to TRBD1. This CDR3 region has 12 residues. With V trimmed by 7 bases and J by 8 bases, 7 bases remained unmatched. Germline CDR1 reads MNHEY; CDR2 reads SVGAGI. CDR3 bases: TGTGCCAGCAATTCGGGACAGCAGGGCTACACCTTC. Protein product: CASNSGQQGYTF.

J is TRBJ2-5 and V is TRBV4-1; TRBD1 agrees at 12 bases. With the DNA end fitting TRBJ2-7 better, the J assignment may be wrong. The CDR3 runs to 15 residues. Germline CDR1 reads MGHRA; CDR2 reads YSYEKL. The CDR3 protein is CASSQTGTGGGEQYF. As DNA, the CDR3 is TGCGCCAGCAGCCAAACCGGGACAGGGGGCGGCGAGCAGTACTTC.

The V gene is TRBV6-4, the J gene TRBJ1-1; tentative D call: TRBD1 (6 bases). V lost 5 bases, J lost 1 base, and 11 bases lay in between. CDR3 length: 14 residues. Germline CDR1 and CDR2: MRHNA and SNTAGT. The DNA for the CDR3 is TGTGCCAGCAGTCAATCGGACAGGAACACTGAAGCTTTCTTT. Its protein is CASSQSDRNTEAFF.

V is TRBV28 and J is TRBJ2-5; 8 bases fit TRBD1. CDR3 length equals 14 residues. Germline V gene sequence: CDR1 MDHEN, CDR2 SYDVKM. The V and J ends lost 8 bases and 3 bases, in that order; junction bases with no gene match: 8. CDR3 amino acids: CASEKDRDEETQYF. In DNA form, the CDR3 reads TGTGCCAGCGAAAAGGACAGGGATGAAGAGACCCAGTACTTC.

In its sample, this clone was seen once. V usage is TRBV27 and J usage is TRBJ1-6; D gene ambiguous. The CDR3 contains 16 residues. V lost 6 bases and J 8 bases, leaving 20 bases between the germline ends. CDR1 MNHEY and CDR2 SMNVEV come from the germline V gene (reference sequence). CDR3 DNA sequence: TGTGCCAGCAGGCGCAGTCACAGCTTAAGGGATTCACCCCTCCACTTT. This sequence encodes CASRRSHSLRDSPLHF.

The V and J genes are TRBV9 and TRBJ1-4; possible D gene TRBD1, 6 bases. Trimming shortened V by 0 bases and J by 10 bases, and 13 bases separated the two germline ends. Germline values: CDR1 SGDLS, CDR2 YYNGEE. This CDR3 is built from 14 residues. The CDR3 coding sequence is TGTGCCAGCAGCGTAGCTTCGGCAGGGGCAAAACTGTTTTTT. This sequence encodes CASSVASAGAKLFF. The full variable domain, its missing parts supplied by reference TRBV9 and TRBJ1-4, is DSGVTQTPKHLITATGQRVTLRCSPRSGDLSVYWYQQSLDQGLQFLIQYYNGEERAKGNILERFSAQQFPDLHSELNLSSLELGDSALYFCASSVASAGAKLFFGSGTQLSVL.

The J gene is TRBJ1-2, the V gene TRBV2, with 8 bases lining up with TRBD1. CDR3 size: 15 residues. J was trimmed by 1 base and V by 6 bases; bases with no gene match: 7. The germline gives CDR1 SNHLY, CDR2 FYNNEI. CDR3 in DNA: TGTGCCAGCAGATTGGACAGGGACCTTAACTATGGCTACACCTTC. Its protein product is CASRLDRDLNYGYTF.